This T cell receptor (beta chain) came from a study of T cells in Graves' hyperthyroidism and ophthalmopathy (dated by TCRdb to the late 2010s). About the study as a whole: Peripheral blood samples were taken at the time of initial diagnosis, prior to any treatment. To identify distinguishing TCR V-J signatures, a discovery cohort of around 100 patients was used, comprising fewer than 45 with Graves' ophthalmopathy and approximately 57 with stable Graves' hyperthyroidism. An independent validation cohort of under 20 hyperthyroidism patients and approximately 17 patients who later progressed to ophthalmopathy tested prospective prediction of ophthalmopathy. The 80 to 100 discovery patients were randomly divided into training and test sets at a 7:3 ratio. In addition, the study compared T-cell repertoires in thyroid tissue and in blood from several Graves' hyperthyroidism patients. After blood sampling, hyperthyroidism patients were treated with methimazole at a starting dose of 30 mg daily, and ophthalmopathy patients were treated with high-dose intravenous methylprednisolone. The paper reports TCR Vbeta CDR3 sequencing of more than 120 peripheral blood samples: over 40 ophthalmopathy, some 80 hyperthyroidism and approximately 17 progressor patients. The research as a whole found: Most expanded thyroid clonotypes (frequency above 0.001) were also detected in blood, suggesting blood repertoires may reflect thyroid immune responses. In cross-validation, a model built on a 13 V-J signature told ophthalmopathy apart from stable hyperthyroidism with 85% to 90% sensitivity and roughly 83% specificity, and in testing the same model reached 80%/75%. In validation, the model predicted progression to ophthalmopathy a median of roughly 6.2 months before onset, with over 55% sensitivity and about 75% specificity. Sample size was not statistically predetermined, and investigators were not blinded to group allocation.

This clonotype showed up just once. It has no known antigen specificity. No clone much larger than this one lies a single base away; base qualities are absent. A single read counts as weak evidence. CDR1 is given as SNHLY and CDR2 as FYNNEI, both from the germline V gene. Relative to germline, V is 9 bases shorter and J is 4 bases shorter, with 13 bases between their ends. The CDR3 covers 13 residues, taking in both the cysteine and the phenylalanine. Only the CDR3 region is kept as DNA, spanning 39 bases read in frame from base 1. The TCR beta CDR3 regions were amplified from RNA transcripts. For the first round of RT-PCR on the TCR CDR3, the HTBI primer set was used together with the Qiagen OneStep RT-PCR kit. Libraries were constructed in a second round of multiplex PCR, after which size selection and purification were performed. The libraries were sequenced on an Illumina HiSeq2000 using paired-end 100 bp reads. The published analysis was carried out like this. Raw data were processed with SOAPnuke, discarding reads with adapters, uncalled bases, mean Phred below 15, or no exact constant-primer or identifier match. COPE v1.2.5 was used to merge the high-quality paired reads, and each unique nucleotide sequence was defined as a clonotype. MiTCR v1.1 was used to align clonotypes to the IMGT TRBV, TRBD and TRBJ reference segments. Analysis was restricted to V-J combinations with a frequency above 0.0001, which covered over 98% of repertoires. A TCS score was defined as the ratio between F50 (clonal expansion) and ExV (chaos), using BLOSUM62-based TCRdist between CDR3 peptides within each V-J. Welch's t-statistics and random forest reduced 500 to 650 V-J features to some 14, which were used in a naive Bayes classifier (R e1071). TCRdb passed the public sequencing reads through fastp at Q25 and MiXCR, retaining productive beta sequences. All rows with the same CDR3 protein become a single entry with the most common DNA and genes. TCRdb, not the original authors, processed these V and J calls. The sample table shows around 500,000 distinct CDR3 sequences, and about 16% are seen once. Together, the top ten hold less than 30% of the sample.

Ophthalmopathy patients had moderately to severely active disease, Clinical Activity Score of at least 3, NOSPECS grade of at least 4, and duration under 3 months. Patients with uncontrolled infections, other autoimmune diseases, pregnancy or lactation were excluded. Diagnoses were established on the basis of clinical symptoms, serum thyroxine and TRAb, thyroid ultrasound, and orbital computed tomography. PBMCs were isolated from around 10 ml of fresh peripheral blood by Ficoll-Paque density gradient centrifugation. Trizol reagent was used to extract total RNA, and RNA quality was then checked on an Agilent 2100 Bioanalyzer.

The sequence links TRBV2 to TRBJ1-5; 6 matching bases give a weak D call of TRBD1. Sequenced sample: blood. The source of this sequence is a woman under 40 with Graves' ophthalmopathy. The nucleotide sequence is TGTGCCAGTTGCTGGGACACAAATCAGCCCCAGCATTTT. It is translated as CASCWDTNQPQHF.